The 24 T cell receptor beta chains below all came from one sample that was sequenced in a study of blood T cell repertoires in COVID-19. Method: immunoSEQ multiplex PCR; TCRdb's copy keeps in-frame clones and lacks some. The data contain under 50,000 clones, around 79% of them singletons. Specimen: peripheral blood. All receptors derive from a man in his 70s with acute or convalescent COVID-19.

The chain employs TRBV4-2 and TRBJ2-3, with TRBD2 identical over 8 bases. J lost 2 bases, V lost 4 bases, and 14 bases had no gene match. The CDR3 has 18 amino acids. CDR1 and CDR2 (germline): LGHNA, YNFKEQ. This CDR3 reads CASSLGEWLAGNTDTQYF. The CDR3 DNA is TGTGCCAGCAGCCTGGGGGAGTGGCTAGCGGGTAACACAGATACGCAGTATTTT.

The rearrangement joins TRBV6-5 to TRBJ1-6; D is ambiguous. The length of the CDR3 is 14 residues. V was cut by 2 bases and J by 9 bases, with 11 bases left in between. Looked up from germline, CDR1 is MNHEY and CDR2 is SVGAGI. DNA of the CDR3: TGTGCCAGCAGTTACCCGGAGGAAGGTTCACCCCTCCACTTT. Its protein is CASSYPEEGSPLHF.

The chain uses TRBV2 and TRBJ2-3; 9 bases are a match to TRBD2. This CDR3 is built from 17 residues. The V gene end was trimmed by 6 bases and the J gene end by 3 bases; junction bases not matched to a gene: 13. Per the germline V gene, CDR1 is SNHLY and CDR2 is FYNNEI. Written as DNA, the CDR3 is TGTGCCAGCAGAAGCGGGAGGACTAATATGGGAACAGATACGCAGTATTTT. It translates to CASRSGRTNMGTDTQYF.

V gene TRBV19 combines with J gene TRBJ2-1; D might be TRBD2 (6 bases). The V gene lost 3 bases and the J gene lost 7 bases, with 13 bases spanning the gap. The CDR3 contains 14 residues. CDR1 and CDR2 from the germline V gene are LNHDA and SQIVND (reference sequence). The CDR3 bases are TGTGCCAGTAGTATCGAGGGGAGGCCTAATGAGCAGTTCTTC. This codes for CASSIEGRPNEQFF.

The rearrangement joins TRBV10-3 to TRBJ2-5, with TRBD2 matching 7 bases. This CDR3 region has 13 residues. J was trimmed by 2 bases and V by 6 bases; bases with no gene match: 3. Germline V gene data show CDR1 as ENHRY and CDR2 as SYGVKD. The CDR3 is CAIRGGDQETQYF. The CDR3 region has the DNA TGTGCCATCAGGGGAGGGGATCAAGAGACCCAGTACTTC.

The V call is TRBV7-8, the J call TRBJ1-2; D perhaps matches TRBD1 (6 bases). Germline V gene data show CDR1 as SGHVS and CDR2 as FQNEAQ. CDR3 length: 13 residues. Trimming took 3 bases from V and 8 from J, leaving 13 bases between them. The CDR3 region is CASSLAGESGYTF. DNA for the CDR3: TGTGCCAGCAGCTTGGCAGGGGAAAGCGGCTACACCTTC.

The V call is TRBV7-8, the J call TRBJ2-1, with D possibly TRBD2 on 6 matching bases. Germline CDR1 and CDR2: SGHVS and FQNEAQ. The V and J ends lost 5 bases and 6 bases respectively, with 14 bases between them. CDR3 length: 14 residues. The CDR3 is CASSPWRASNEQFF. The CDR3 DNA is TGTGCCAGCAGCCCCTGGAGGGCCAGCAATGAGCAGTTCTTC. The entire variable domain, with the rest obtained from reference TRBV7-8 and TRBJ2-1, is as follows: GAGVSQSPRYKVAKRGQDVALRCDPISGHVSLFWYQQALGQGPEFLTYFQNEAQLDKSGLPSDRFFAERPEGSVSTLKIQRTQQEDSAVYLCASSPWRASNEQFFGPGTRLTVL.

The CDR3 reads CASSGVTGGAGNQPQHF. In DNA form, the CDR3 reads TGTGCCAGCAGTGGAGTGACAGGGGGCGCAGGCAATCAGCCCCAGCATTTT. J is TRBJ1-5 and V is TRBV6-1; 10 nucleotides match TRBD1. The CDR3 sequence is 17 residues long. CDR1 and CDR2 from the germline V gene are MNHNS and SASEGT. The V gene end was trimmed by 4 bases and the J gene end by 2 bases; junction bases not matched to a gene: 8.

This clone was counted a single time. The chain joins TRBV6-1 to TRBJ2-7; D not resolved. Trimming took off 0 bases at V and 0 bases at J, with 9 bases between the two ends. CDR1 is MNHNS and CDR2 is SASEGT in the germline V gene. This CDR3 region has 15 residues. CDR3 DNA: TGTGCCAGCAGTGAAGCTCCCGAGAGCTCCTACGAGCAGTACTTC. It is translated as CASSEAPESSYEQYF.

This CDR3 reads CASSLTSGAFNEQFF. CDR3 DNA: TGTGCCAGCAGTTTGACTAGCGGGGCCTTTAATGAGCAGTTCTTC. The V gene is TRBV28, the J gene TRBJ2-1, with 11 nucleotides matching TRBD2. The V and J ends lost 3 bases and 7 bases, in that order; junction bases with no gene match: 5. The CDR3 spans 15 residues. Germline V gives CDR1 MDHEN, CDR2 SYDVKM.

The chain recombines TRBV3-1 (or the pseudogene TRBV3-2) with TRBJ2-2, with 7 bases matching TRBD2. V trimming: 3 bases; J trimming: 5 bases; junction bases outside the gene matches: 6. The CDR3 sequence is 15 residues long. Germline-derived CDR1 and CDR2 are LGHDT and YNNKEL (reference sequence). CDR3 nucleotide sequence: TGTGCCAGCAGCCAGAGGCTAGCGGTAACCGGGGAGCTGTTTTTT. Translating gives CASSQRLAVTGELFF.

The genes are TRBV28 and TRBJ2-1, with 10 bases fitting TRBD2. CDR1 is MDHEN, CDR2 SYDVKM, per germline. The CDR3 has 15 amino acids. Unmatched junction bases numbered 7, after V lost 7 bases and J lost 4 bases. CDR3: CASTLAGGNYNEQFF. The CDR3 DNA reads TGTGCCAGCACCTTAGCGGGGGGAAATTACAATGAGCAGTTCTTC.

The chain combines TRBV19 with TRBJ1-5, with D unresolved. The CDR3 spans 15 residues. Germline assignment: CDR1 LNHDA and CDR2 SQIVND (reference sequence). V gave up 4 bases and J gave up 0 bases, with 10 bases separating them. Here the CDR3 DNA reads TGTGCCAGTAGTACCCTAGGCGTTAGCAATCAGCCCCAGCATTTT. It codes for CASSTLGVSNQPQHF. The full variable domain, in which reference TRBV19 and TRBJ1-5 provide the parts outside the CDR3, is DGGITQSPKYLFRKEGQNVTLSCEQNLNHDAMYWYRQDPGQGLRLIYYSQIVNDFQKGDIAEGYSVSREKKESFPLTVTSAQKNPTAFYLCASSTLGVSNQPQHFGDGTRLSIL.

CDR3 nucleotide sequence: TGTGCCAGCAGACTAGCGGGAGGGCCCTCTGTCGAGCAGTACTTC. Residues: CASRLAGGPSVEQYF. J is TRBJ2-7 and V is TRBV13, with TRBD2 matching over 13 bases. The CDR3 is 15 amino acids. V gave up 6 bases and J gave up 6 bases; unmatched junction bases: 8. Germline CDR1 PRHDT, CDR2 FYEKMQ (reference sequence).

The rearrangement uses TRBV6-6 and TRBJ2-7, with a possible D match to TRBD1 (5 bases). Germline V CDR1 and CDR2: MNHNY, SVGAGI (reference sequence). This CDR3 is built from 14 residues. The ends were cut back, 0 bases at V and 7 bases at J, with 13 bases in the middle. In DNA form, the CDR3 reads TGTGCCAGCAGTTACTCTCTCTCCAGGGAAGAGCAGTACTTC. Translated: CASSYSLSREEQYF.

J is TRBJ2-5 and V is TRBV10-3, with D perhaps matching TRBD2 (6 bases). This CDR3 contains 13 residues. Trimming shortened V by 10 bases and J by 5 bases, and 17 bases separated the two germline ends. Germline CDR1 is ENHRY and CDR2 is SYGVKD. CDR3 bases: TGTGCCACCCAGGAGGGGTTTGGGGAGACCCAGTACTTC. Translation: CATQEGFGETQYF.

CDR3 residues: CASSYRDRGYGAFF. The CDR3 nucleotides read TGTGCCAGCAGTTACCGGGACAGGGGGTATGGAGCTTTCTTT. The V call is TRBV27, the J call TRBJ1-1; the match to TRBD1 covers 11 bases. The V gene's germline CDR1 is MNHEY and CDR2 SMNVEV (reference sequence). V was pared by 4 bases and J by 10 bases, with 8 bases of the junction left unmatched. The CDR3 is 14 residues long.

The table lists this clone with a count of one. J is TRBJ2-7 and V is TRBV15, with a weak D call TRBD2 (6 bases). V lost 6 bases to trimming and J lost 3 bases, with 18 bases between them. The CDR3 spans 15 residues. CDR1 and CDR2 from the germline V gene are LNHNV and YYDKDF (reference sequence). CDR3 nucleotides: TGTGCCACCAGGGTCGGGACTGCCGCCTTCTACGAGCAGTACTTC. Translated: CATRVGTAAFYEQYF. Full variable domain (rest looked up from reference TRBV15 and TRBJ2-7): DAMVIQNPRYQVTQFGKPVTLSCSQTLNHNVMYWYQQKSSQAPKLLFHYYDKDFNNEADTPDNFQSRRPNTSFCFLDIRSPGLGDTAMYLCATRVGTAAFYEQYFGPGTRLTVT.

The gene calls are TRBV5-4 and TRBJ2-1; the match to TRBD1 covers 7 bases. CDR1 is SGHNT and CDR2 is YYREEE in the germline V gene (reference sequence). CDR3 length: 14 residues. J gave up 4 bases and V 2 bases, and 3 bases lay outside the gene matches. The chain's CDR3 is CASSLPGQYNEQFF. The CDR3 DNA reads as TGTGCCAGCAGCTTACCGGGACAGTACAATGAGCAGTTCTTC. Supplemented by reference TRBV5-4 and TRBJ2-1, the full variable domain reads ETGVTQSPTHLIKTRGQQVTLRCSSQSGHNTVSWYQQALGQGPQFIFQYYREEENGRGNFPPRFSGLQFPNYSSELNVNALELDDSALYLCASSLPGQYNEQFFGPGTRLTVL.

This chain uses TRBV28 with TRBJ1-5; D is undetermined. V was clipped by 5 bases and J by 3 bases, with 5 bases between them. The CDR3 runs 12 residues. Per the germline V gene, CDR1 is MDHEN and CDR2 is SYDVKM. The CDR3 loop reads CASSPYNQPQHF. CDR3 DNA sequence: TGTGCCAGCAGTCCCTACAATCAGCCCCAGCATTTT.

The chain couples TRBV3-1 (or the pseudogene TRBV3-2) to TRBJ1-4; 7 bases fit TRBD1. In germline, CDR1 is LGHDT, CDR2 YNNKEL (reference sequence). This CDR3 spans 15 amino acids. V shed 5 bases and J 6 bases; nucleotides not matched to a gene: 9. CDR3 sequence reads: CASSAPQGIHEKLFF. The DNA for the CDR3 is TGTGCCAGCAGCGCCCCACAGGGGATACATGAAAAACTGTTTTTT.

V is TRBV5-4 and J is TRBJ2-7; 8 bases align to TRBD2. The CDR3 consists of 15 residues. J gave up 0 bases and V 9 bases, and 11 bases lay outside the gene matches. Germline CDR1 SGHNT, CDR2 YYREEE (reference sequence). This CDR3 is CATTSQRGSSYEQYF. In nucleotides, the CDR3 is TGTGCCACCACGAGTCAGCGGGGGAGCTCCTACGAGCAGTACTTC.

This clone was seen only once. V usage is TRBV4-3 and J usage is TRBJ1-4; 10 bases fit TRBD1. CDR3 length: 17 amino acids. Germline-derived CDR1 and CDR2 are LGHNA and YSLEER. J was trimmed by 0 bases and V by 1 base; bases with no gene match: 2. The CDR3 is CASSQVGTGATNEKLFF. The CDR3 nucleotides read TGCGCCAGCAGCCAAGTCGGGACAGGGGCAACTAATGAAAAACTGTTTTTT.

This chain uses TRBV7-8 with TRBJ1-5; no definite D call. The CDR3 runs 14 residues. CDR1 and CDR2 from the germline V gene are SGHVS and FQNEAQ. Trimming stripped 2 bases from V and 4 bases from J, with 9 bases between. The CDR3 loop reads CASSLLEGNQPQHF. The CDR3 DNA is TGTGCCAGCAGCTTACTTGAGGGAAATCAGCCCCAGCATTTT.